The 5 T cell receptor beta chains below were found in one sample sequenced in a study of blood T cells in healthy people across ages. The authors ran a second PCR of roughly 6 to 11 cycles using a sample-barcoded 5' primer and a J-beta primer mix. TCRdb reprocessed the 5' RACE reads with MiXCR, giving one entry per CDR3 protein. The data contain 700,000 to 800,000 distinct CDR3 sequences, around 40% of them singletons. Sequenced: blood. These receptors all stem from a woman aged 60-75 years in good health.

The genes are TRBV25-1 and TRBJ2-7; 9 nucleotides align to TRBD2. The ends lost 7 bases at V and 4 bases at J; junction bases unmatched: 8. This CDR3 has 14 amino acids. Germline CDR1 and CDR2: MGHDK and SYGVNS. The CDR3: CASNEGGGAYEQYF. As DNA, the CDR3 is TGTGCCAGCAACGAGGGCGGGGGGGCGTACGAGCAGTACTTC.

V usage is TRBV10-3 and J usage is TRBJ2-7; D perhaps matches TRBD2 (6 bases). This CDR3 has 16 amino acids. Germline CDR1 ENHRY, CDR2 SYGVKD. The V end lost 3 bases, the J end lost 0 bases, and 15 bases lay between the germline ends. CDR3 in amino acids: CAISDSVTAGSYEQYF. The CDR3 DNA reads TGTGCCATCAGTGACTCCGTGACAGCGGGCTCCTACGAGCAGTACTTC.

This sequence joins TRBV13 and TRBJ2-1; 9 bases line up with TRBD2. The V segment lost 5 bases and the J segment 2 bases; nucleotides outside the gene matches: 7. Germline V gene data show CDR1 as PRHDT and CDR2 as FYEKMQ (reference sequence). The CDR3 is 16 amino acids. This CDR3 is CASSPTGTSTYNEQFF. Here the CDR3 DNA reads TGTGCCAGCAGCCCAACCGGGACTAGCACCTACAATGAGCAGTTCTTC.

This rearrangement joins TRBV20-1 to TRBJ2-7, with a possible D match to TRBD2 (6 bases). The CDR3 length is 13 residues. V lost 0 bases and J 7 bases, leaving 13 bases between the germline ends. Germline V gives CDR1 DFQATT, CDR2 SNEGSKA (reference sequence). The CDR3 DNA reads as TGCAGTGCTAGAGACCTAGCGCACAATGAGCAGTACTTC. Residues: CSARDLAHNEQYF.

This chain links TRBV7-3 with TRBJ2-7; D gene uncertain. The length of the CDR3 is 14 residues. Trimming stripped 5 bases from V and 0 bases from J, with 11 bases between. Germline V gene data show CDR1 as SGHTA and CDR2 as FQGTGA. The CDR3 loop reads CASSPGPISYEQYF. CDR3 nucleotides: TGTGCCAGCAGCCCCGGACCGATCTCCTACGAGCAGTACTTC. The whole variable domain, remainder taken from reference TRBV7-3 and TRBJ2-7, is GAGVSQTPSNKVTEKGKYVELRCDPISGHTALYWYRQSLGQGPEFLIYFQGTGAADDSGLPNDRFFAVRPEGSVSTLKIQRTERGDSAVYLCASSPGPISYEQYFGPGTRLTVT.